This T cell receptor (beta chain) emerged from a study of T cell responses to AZD1222 COVID-19 vaccine. The protocol was immunoSEQ multiplex PCR, while the TCRdb copy is restricted to in-frame clones and leaves out a portion. Among 150,000 to 200,000 clones, 92% were seen once, and the ten largest hold 1% to 1.5%. The V gene's germline CDR1 is SQVTM and CDR2 ANQGSEA. After removal of 3 bases from V and 4 bases from J, the junction contained 5 bases not matched to a gene. The CDR3 contains 13 residues. This receptor was obtained from an adult in good health. This chain uses TRBV29-1 with TRBJ2-5; 7 bases line up with TRBD1. Material: peripheral blood, obtained on day 0 of AZD1222 vaccination. The CDR3 loop reads CSVEKGAGETQYF. CDR3 bases: TGCAGCGTTGAGAAGGGGGCAGGAGAGACCCAGTACTTC. The full variable domain, with the rest looked up from reference TRBV29-1 and TRBJ2-5, is SAVISQKPSRDICQRGTSLTIQCQVDSQVTMMFWYRQQPGQSLTLIATANQGSEATYESGFVIDKFPISRPNLTFSTLTVSNMSPEDSSIYLCSVEKGAGETQYFGPGTRLLVL.